The 25 T cell receptor beta chains below were found in one sample sequenced in a study of blood T cell repertoires in COVID-19 (dated by TCRdb to 2018 to 2020). Receptor libraries were prepared by the immunoSEQ multiplex PCR assay. TCRdb took this table from immuneACCESS and kept in-frame rearrangements with V and J called. Such tables lack part of the clones; where checked against another copy, unresolved V genes explain under half of the gap, and the rest is unexplained. For this sample the table gives about 210,000 clones, of which about 85% were detected only once. The ten largest clones represent 4.5% to 5% of the sample. The material sequenced was peripheral blood. The receptors were gathered from a woman older than 75 with acute or convalescent COVID-19.

The CDR3 DNA is TGTGCCAGCAGCGCGCAGGGGTACGAGCAGTACTTC. Encoded protein: CASSAQGYEQYF. The rearrangement links TRBV7-6 to TRBJ2-7, with D possibly TRBD1 on 6 matching bases. With 5 bases removed from V and 4 bases from J, the gap between germline ends came to 9 bases. There are 12 residues in the CDR3. CDR1 and CDR2 (germline): SGHVS, FNYEAQ. The full variable domain, in which reference TRBV7-6 and TRBJ2-7 provide the parts outside the CDR3, is GAGVSQSPRYKVTKRGQDVALRCDPISGHVSLYWYRQALGQGPEFLTYFNYEAQQDKSGLPNDRFSAERPEGSISTLTIQRTEQRDSAMYRCASSAQGYEQYFGPGTRLTVT.

This chain links TRBV24-1 with TRBJ1-4; D may be TRBD1 (5 bases). The V gene's germline CDR1 is KGHDR and CDR2 SFDVKD. This CDR3 region has 16 residues. Trimming cost V 4 bases and J 8 bases, with 19 bases left between them. The chain's CDR3 is CATSDPGRGEGEKLFF. CDR3 in DNA: TGTGCCACCAGTGACCCTGGACGAGGGGAGGGGGAAAAACTGTTTTTT.

As to this clone: The junction shows a germline mismatch at one end, possibly a read error. The chain joins TRBV7-7 to TRBJ2-5; the D gene is possibly TRBD2 (5 bases). The CDR3 sequence is 13 residues long. Germline V gene lookup returns CDR1 SSHAT and CDR2 FNYEAQ (reference sequence). This CDR3 reads CASSFERAQTQYF. In DNA form, the CDR3 reads TGTGCTAGCAGCTTTGAGAGGGCCCAGACCCAGTACTTC.

The chain joins TRBV9 to TRBJ2-1; no definite D call. The germline V gene encodes CDR1 SGDLS and CDR2 YYNGEE. V lost 1 base to trimming and J lost 4 bases, with 6 bases between them. The length of the CDR3 is 13 residues. The CDR3 loop reads CASSVSGYNEQFF. Here the CDR3 DNA reads TGTGCCAGCAGCGTATCCGGGTACAATGAGCAGTTCTTC.

This clone was detected a few times. The chain couples TRBV19 to TRBJ2-6; D may be TRBD1 (5 bases). V was pared by 3 bases and J by 3 bases, with 9 bases between. Germline V gene data show CDR1 as LNHDA and CDR2 as SQIVND (reference sequence). The CDR3 contains 15 residues. CDR3 coding DNA: TGTGCCAGTAGTATCCAGGGTTATGGGGCCAACGTCCTGACTTTC. Its translation is CASSIQGYGANVLTF.

In its sample, this clone was seen a few times. The chain is built from TRBV4-1 and TRBJ1-3, with D possibly matching TRBD1 (5 bases). The V and J ends lost 3 bases and 2 bases respectively, with 17 bases between them. Germline assignment: CDR1 MGHRA and CDR2 YSYEKL. CDR3 length equals 17 residues. This chain's CDR3 is CASSQSRPSRAGNTIYF. As DNA, the CDR3 is TGCGCCAGCAGCCAGAGCCGGCCCTCCAGGGCTGGAAACACCATATATTTT.

The V call is TRBV7-8, the J call TRBJ1-1; D is ambiguous. The CDR3 covers 13 residues. Germline-derived CDR1 and CDR2 are SGHVS and FQNEAQ. V was clipped by 5 bases and J by 0 bases, with 7 bases between them. CDR3 residues: CASSEQLNTEAFF. The CDR3 DNA reads as TGTGCCAGCAGCGAACAGTTGAACACTGAAGCTTTCTTT.

The rearrangement joins TRBV7-9 to TRBJ2-7, with 8 bases lining up with TRBD2. V was clipped by 1 base and J by 1 base; unmatched bases: 9. Germline values: CDR1 SEHNR, CDR2 FQNEAQ (reference sequence). The CDR3 length is 17 residues. In nucleotides, the CDR3 is TGTGCCAGCAGCTTAGGGTTAGATAGCGGGACGTCCTACGAGCAGTACTTC. This gives the protein CASSLGLDSGTSYEQYF.

The chain combines TRBV27 with TRBJ2-7, with a tentative D call TRBD2 (5 bases). V gave up 6 bases and J gave up 3 bases, with 9 bases separating them. This CDR3 contains 12 residues. Germline CDR1 reads MNHEY; CDR2 reads SMNVEV (reference sequence). CDR3: CASRGESYEQYF. As DNA, the CDR3 is TGTGCCAGCAGGGGAGAGAGCTACGAGCAGTACTTC.

The chain employs TRBV4-1 and TRBJ2-7, with 12 bases lining up with TRBD2. CDR1 and CDR2 from the germline V gene are MGHRA and YSYEKL. This CDR3 comprises 19 residues. With 6 bases clipped from V and 1 base from J, the junction kept 16 bases outside the gene matches. The CDR3 is CASSQPRPGLAGQSYEQYF. The CDR3 nucleotides read TGCGCCAGCAGTCAACCCCGCCCGGGACTAGCGGGCCAGTCCTACGAGCAGTACTTC.

The gene calls are TRBV6-2 or TRBV6-3 and TRBJ1-5, with D unresolved. Germline V lookup: CDR1 MNHEY, CDR2 SVGEGT. The germline V and J ends were trimmed by 2 bases and 5 bases, with 10 bases remaining between them. The CDR3 is made up of 14 amino acids. The DNA of the CDR3 is TGTGCCAGCAGTTACCTACAGAACCATCAGCCCCAGCATTTT. It codes for CASSYLQNHQPQHF.

On this clone itself: The sample has other DNA sequences that encode this CDR3 too. The chain combines TRBV19 with TRBJ2-1; 9 bases align to TRBD2. V gave up 6 bases and J gave up 1 base; unmatched junction bases: 4. Per the germline V gene, CDR1 is LNHDA and CDR2 is SQIVND (reference sequence). The CDR3 is made up of 15 amino acids. CDR3 sequence reads: CASRRTSGSYNEQFF. CDR3 DNA: TGTGCCAGTAGGCGAACTAGCGGGTCCTACAATGAGCAGTTCTTC. Combining the CDR3 with reference TRBV19 and TRBJ2-1 gives the whole variable domain DGGITQSPKYLFRKEGQNVTLSCEQNLNHDAMYWYRQDPGQGLRLIYYSQIVNDFQKGDIAEGYSVSREKKESFPLTVTSAQKNPTAFYLCASRRTSGSYNEQFFGPGTRLTVL.

The chain uses TRBV5-1 and TRBJ2-5, with a possible D match to TRBD1 (6 bases). The CDR3 length is 14 residues. V was trimmed by 3 bases and J by 2 bases, leaving 11 bases between them. Germline lookup yields CDR1 SGHRS and CDR2 YFSETQ. CDR3 residues: CASSSSGQQETQYF. CDR3 sequence (DNA): TGCGCCAGCAGCTCATCCGGACAGCAAGAGACCCAGTACTTC. Full variable domain (missing parts from reference TRBV5-1 and TRBJ2-5): KAGVTQTPRYLIKTRGQQVTLSCSPISGHRSVSWYQQTPGQGLQFLFEYFSETQRNKGNFPGRFSGRQFSNSRSEMNVSTLELGDSALYLCASSSSGQQETQYFGPGTRLLVL.

V is TRBV6-5 and J is TRBJ1-1; 10 bases are shared with TRBD1. V shed 4 bases, J shed 3 bases, and the junction held 5 bases outside the gene matches. The germline V gene encodes CDR1 MNHEY and CDR2 SVGAGI. The length of the CDR3 is 15 residues. The CDR3 sequence: CASSSRQGAYTEAFF. The CDR3 nucleotides read TGTGCCAGCAGTTCCCGACAGGGGGCCTACACTGAAGCTTTCTTT.

The genes are TRBV18 and TRBJ1-4; 7 bases map to TRBD1. The CDR3 length is 15 residues. The V and J ends lost 9 bases and 5 bases, in that order; junction bases with no gene match: 12. From germline, CDR1 is KGHSH and CDR2 LQKENI. The CDR3 reads CASLNTGTENEKLFF. The CDR3 DNA sequence: TGTGCCAGTTTAAATACCGGGACAGAGAATGAAAAACTGTTTTTT.

This chain links TRBV4-3 with TRBJ2-7, with D unresolved. From germline, CDR1 is LGHNA and CDR2 YSLEER. The CDR3 totals 12 residues. With 8 bases removed from V and 3 bases from J, the gap between germline ends came to 11 bases. The CDR3 bases are TGCGCCAGCGGAGACGGCCTCTACGAGCAGTACTTC. Amino acid sequence: CASGDGLYEQYF.

The rearrangement joins TRBV3-1 (or the pseudogene TRBV3-2) to TRBJ2-5, with 8 positions matching TRBD2. The V segment lost 5 bases and the J segment 4 bases; nucleotides outside the gene matches: 6. Germline V gene data show CDR1 as LGHDT and CDR2 as YNNKEL (reference sequence). The CDR3 is 14 residues long. The CDR3 nucleotides read TGTGCCAGCAGCGCCGGGGGGGGTGCAGAGACCCAGTACTTC. Protein sequence: CASSAGGGAETQYF.

This clone was observed a handful of times. CDR3 sequence (DNA): TGTGCCACCAGCAGAGGGGACAGGGTTTCCTATGGCTACACCTTC. Its protein is CATSRGDRVSYGYTF. The rearrangement joins TRBV15 to TRBJ1-2; TRBD1 aligns across 9 bases. Germline V lookup: CDR1 LNHNV, CDR2 YYDKDF (reference sequence). CDR3 length: 15 amino acids. V was clipped by 1 base and J by 4 bases; unmatched bases: 4.

This chain joins TRBV18 and TRBJ2-7; TRBD2 is a possible D gene (5 bases). CDR1 is KGHSH and CDR2 is LQKENI in the germline V gene. CDR3 size: 15 residues. Trimming took 3 bases from V and 0 from J, leaving 12 bases between them. CDR3 nucleotides: TGTGCCAGCTCACCCGAAGCGGCGAGCTCCTACGAGCAGTACTTC. Translated, it gives CASSPEAASSYEQYF.

The chain links TRBV6-2 or TRBV6-3 to TRBJ2-7; D might be TRBD2 (6 bases). Germline loops: CDR1 MNHEY, CDR2 SVGEGT. V was cut by 4 bases and J by 1 base, with 8 bases left in between. The CDR3 is 13 residues long. The CDR3 protein is CASSSGASYEQYF. In DNA form, the CDR3 reads TGTGCCAGCAGTTCGGGAGCTTCCTACGAGCAGTACTTC.

This clone was detected only once. This chain joins TRBV6-5 and TRBJ2-1, with 8 bases identical to TRBD2. The V gene end was trimmed by 6 bases and the J gene end by 9 bases; junction bases not matched to a gene: 7. The CDR3 extends over 13 amino acids. Germline V gene data show CDR1 as MNHEY and CDR2 as SVGAGI. The CDR3 region has the DNA TGTGCCAGCAGGACGGGGGGGAGGGGTGAGCAGTTCTTC. Translating it yields CASRTGGRGEQFF.

The V call is TRBV5-4, the J call TRBJ1-4; D uncertain. V was pared by 5 bases and J by 0 bases, with 14 bases between. The CDR3 runs to 16 residues. The germline V gene has CDR1 SGHNT and CDR2 YYREEE (reference sequence). CDR3 loop: CASSSGSHPTNEKLFF. The CDR3 bases are TGTGCCAGCAGTTCCGGGTCGCACCCAACTAATGAAAAACTGTTTTTT.

This chain uses TRBV6-2 or TRBV6-3 with TRBJ2-5; D possibly corresponds to TRBD1 (6 bases). Trimming cost V 4 bases and J 6 bases, with 9 bases left between them. The V gene's germline CDR1 is MNHEY and CDR2 SVGEGT. The CDR3 covers 12 residues. The CDR3 sequence: CASSWTVQTQYF. CDR3 sequence (DNA): TGTGCCAGCAGTTGGACAGTCCAGACCCAGTACTTC.

This clone came up once. The V call is TRBV19, the J call TRBJ2-2, with TRBD1 identical over 9 bases. Unmatched junction bases numbered 6, after V lost 7 bases and J lost 6 bases. The CDR3 loop spans 14 amino acids. Germline assignment: CDR1 LNHDA and CDR2 SQIVND (reference sequence). This chain's CDR3 is CASTRTGVAGELFF. CDR3 coding DNA: TGTGCCAGTACCAGGACAGGGGTCGCCGGGGAGCTGTTTTTT. Based on the CDR3 plus reference TRBV19 and TRBJ2-2, the full variable domain is DGGITQSPKYLFRKEGQNVTLSCEQNLNHDAMYWYRQDPGQGLRLIYYSQIVNDFQKGDIAEGYSVSREKKESFPLTVTSAQKNPTAFYLCASTRTGVAGELFFGEGSRLTVL.

The chain uses TRBV29-1 and TRBJ1-5; 8 bases map to TRBD1. CDR3 length: 15 residues. Germline V gene sequence: CDR1 SQVTM, CDR2 ANQGSEA. Losses at the gene ends were 4 bases for V and 3 bases for J; bases not matched to a gene: 8. The CDR3 DNA reads as TGCAGCGTTGGGACCGGGACAGGCTTCAATCAGCCCCAGCATTTT. It is translated as CSVGTGTGFNQPQHF.